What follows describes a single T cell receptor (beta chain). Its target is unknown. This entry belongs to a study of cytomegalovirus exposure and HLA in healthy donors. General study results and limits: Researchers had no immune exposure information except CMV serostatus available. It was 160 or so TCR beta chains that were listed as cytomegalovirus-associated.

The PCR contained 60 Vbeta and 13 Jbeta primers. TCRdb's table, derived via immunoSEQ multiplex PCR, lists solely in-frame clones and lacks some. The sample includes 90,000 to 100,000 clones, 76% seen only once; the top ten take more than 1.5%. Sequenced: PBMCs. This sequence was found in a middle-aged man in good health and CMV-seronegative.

The CDR3 spells CASSLGYRTDTQYF. In nucleotides, the CDR3 is TGCGCCAGCAGCTTGGGTTATCGCACAGATACGCAGTATTTT. The chain links TRBV5-1 to TRBJ2-3, with D unclear. The V gene's germline CDR1 is SGHRS and CDR2 YFSETQ. Trimming shortened V by 0 bases and J by 1 base, and 6 bases separated the two germline ends. This CDR3 contains 14 residues.